This T cell receptor beta chain derives from a study of persistence of HIV-infected CD4 T cells. Overlapping HIV-1 Gag 15-mer peptides at about 1 ug per peptide per mL were used. Sorting selected CD4+ T cells upregulating both CD40 ligand and CD69. Inclusion required CMV-positive serology and CD4+ counts above 400 cells/uL. Before stimulation, PBMCs underwent CD8+ T cell depletion. Study findings and constraints: TCR analyses could not target the rare provirus-carrying CMV-responding cells.

Sequencing used immunoSEQ version 4 in survey mode. The method was immunoSEQ multiplex PCR; TCRdb's version includes in-frame clones alone and lacks a portion of them. Of tens of thousands of clones in the sample, around 72% were seen once. Trimming shortened V by 2 bases and J by 0 bases, and 10 bases separated the two germline ends. The CDR3 is made up of 15 amino acids. Looked up from germline, CDR1 is SGHVS and CDR2 is FNYEAQ. Concerning this clone itself: As yet, its antigen is unknown.

The TCR comes from an adult man with HIV who was CMV-seropositive. J is TRBJ1-1 and V is TRBV7-6; the D gene is possibly TRBD1 (5 bases). The sample was CD4+ T cells sorted from PBMCs after roughly 20-hour stimulation, taken from a patient who received antiretroviral therapy. As DNA, the CDR3 is TGTGCCAGCAGCTTATTGCGGGGCATGAACACTGAAGCTTTCTTT. Its protein is CASSLLRGMNTEAFF.